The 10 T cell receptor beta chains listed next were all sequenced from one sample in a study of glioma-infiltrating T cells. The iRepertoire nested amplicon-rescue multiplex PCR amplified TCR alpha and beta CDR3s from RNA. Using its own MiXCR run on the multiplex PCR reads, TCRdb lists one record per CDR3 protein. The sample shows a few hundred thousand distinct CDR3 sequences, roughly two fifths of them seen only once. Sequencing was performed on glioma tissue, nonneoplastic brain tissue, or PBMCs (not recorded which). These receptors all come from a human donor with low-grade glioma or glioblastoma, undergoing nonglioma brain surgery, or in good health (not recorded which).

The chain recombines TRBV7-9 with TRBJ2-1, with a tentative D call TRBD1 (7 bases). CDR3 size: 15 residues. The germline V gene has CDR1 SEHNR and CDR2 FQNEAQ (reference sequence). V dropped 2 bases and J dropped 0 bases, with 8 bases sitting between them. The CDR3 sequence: CASSLQGGSYNEQFF. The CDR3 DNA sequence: TGTGCCAGCAGCTTACAGGGGGGCTCCTACAATGAGCAGTTCTTC.

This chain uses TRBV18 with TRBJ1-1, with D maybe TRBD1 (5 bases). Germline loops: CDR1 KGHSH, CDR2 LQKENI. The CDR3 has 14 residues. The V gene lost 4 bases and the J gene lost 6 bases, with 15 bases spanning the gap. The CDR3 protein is CASSRRGGTSEAFF. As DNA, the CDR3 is TGTGCCAGCTCACGTAGAGGCGGGACCTCTGAAGCTTTCTTT.

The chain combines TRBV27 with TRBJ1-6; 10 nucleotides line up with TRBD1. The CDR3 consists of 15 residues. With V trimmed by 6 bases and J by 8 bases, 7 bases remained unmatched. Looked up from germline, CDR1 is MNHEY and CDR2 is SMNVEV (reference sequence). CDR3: CASRASDRGHSPLHF. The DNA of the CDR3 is TGTGCCAGCAGGGCATCAGACAGGGGGCATTCACCCCTCCACTTT.

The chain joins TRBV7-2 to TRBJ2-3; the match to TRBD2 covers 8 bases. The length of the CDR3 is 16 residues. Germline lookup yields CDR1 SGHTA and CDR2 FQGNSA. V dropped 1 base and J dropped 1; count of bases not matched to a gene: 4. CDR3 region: CASSLGTSFGTDTQYF. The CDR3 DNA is TGTGCCAGCAGCTTAGGGACTAGCTTTGGCACAGATACGCAGTATTTT. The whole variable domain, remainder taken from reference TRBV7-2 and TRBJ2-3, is GAGVSQSPSNKVTEKGKDVELRCDPISGHTALYWYRQSLGQGLEFLIYFQGNSAPDKSGLPSDRFSAERTGGSVSTLTIQRTQQEDSAVYLCASSLGTSFGTDTQYFGPGTRLTVL.

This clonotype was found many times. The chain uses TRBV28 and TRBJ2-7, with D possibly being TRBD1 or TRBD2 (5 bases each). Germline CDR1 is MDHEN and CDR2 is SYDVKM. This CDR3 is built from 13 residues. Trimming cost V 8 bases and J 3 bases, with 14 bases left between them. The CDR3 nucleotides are TGTGCCAGCGCTCTTGTGGGGGTCTACGAGCAGTACTTC. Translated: CASALVGVYEQYF.

The CDR3 sequence: CATRGGPTNTGELFF. CDR3 nucleotide sequence: TGTGCCACCCGAGGGGGCCCTACGAACACCGGGGAGCTGTTTTTT. The chain has TRBV7-8 and TRBJ2-2, with TRBD1 identical over 7 bases. CDR1 is SGHVS and CDR2 is FQNEAQ in the germline V gene. The CDR3 totals 15 residues. V gave up 10 bases and J gave up 0 bases; unmatched junction bases: 8.

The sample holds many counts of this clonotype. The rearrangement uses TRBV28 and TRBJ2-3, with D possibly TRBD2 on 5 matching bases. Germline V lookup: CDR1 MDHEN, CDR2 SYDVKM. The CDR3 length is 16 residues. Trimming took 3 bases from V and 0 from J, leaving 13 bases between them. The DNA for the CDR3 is TGTGCCAGCAGTTTGTATGCGGGCGCTAGCACAGATACGCAGTATTTT. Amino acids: CASSLYAGASTDTQYF.

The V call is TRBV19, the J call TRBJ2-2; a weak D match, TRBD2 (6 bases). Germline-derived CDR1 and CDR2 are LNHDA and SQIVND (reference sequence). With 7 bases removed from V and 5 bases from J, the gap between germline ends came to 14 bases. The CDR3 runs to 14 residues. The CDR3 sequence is CASMGLRRTGELFF. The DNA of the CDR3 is TGTGCCAGTATGGGACTGCGGAGGACCGGGGAGCTGTTTTTT.

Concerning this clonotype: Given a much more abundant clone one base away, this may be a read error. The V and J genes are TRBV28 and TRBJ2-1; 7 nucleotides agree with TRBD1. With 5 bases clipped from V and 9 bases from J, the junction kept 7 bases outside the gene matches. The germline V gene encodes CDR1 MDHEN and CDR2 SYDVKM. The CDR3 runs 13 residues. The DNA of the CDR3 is TGTGCCAGCAGTGTCAACAGGGGTTGTGAGCAGTTCTTC. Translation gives CASSVNRGCEQFF.

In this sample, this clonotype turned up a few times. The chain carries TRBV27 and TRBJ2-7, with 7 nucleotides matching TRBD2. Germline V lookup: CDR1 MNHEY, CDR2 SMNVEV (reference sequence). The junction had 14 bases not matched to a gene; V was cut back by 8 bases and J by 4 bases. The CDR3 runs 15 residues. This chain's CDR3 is CASRGEREGLYEQYF. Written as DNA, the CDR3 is TGTGCCAGCCGCGGAGAGAGGGAGGGCCTATACGAGCAGTACTTC.